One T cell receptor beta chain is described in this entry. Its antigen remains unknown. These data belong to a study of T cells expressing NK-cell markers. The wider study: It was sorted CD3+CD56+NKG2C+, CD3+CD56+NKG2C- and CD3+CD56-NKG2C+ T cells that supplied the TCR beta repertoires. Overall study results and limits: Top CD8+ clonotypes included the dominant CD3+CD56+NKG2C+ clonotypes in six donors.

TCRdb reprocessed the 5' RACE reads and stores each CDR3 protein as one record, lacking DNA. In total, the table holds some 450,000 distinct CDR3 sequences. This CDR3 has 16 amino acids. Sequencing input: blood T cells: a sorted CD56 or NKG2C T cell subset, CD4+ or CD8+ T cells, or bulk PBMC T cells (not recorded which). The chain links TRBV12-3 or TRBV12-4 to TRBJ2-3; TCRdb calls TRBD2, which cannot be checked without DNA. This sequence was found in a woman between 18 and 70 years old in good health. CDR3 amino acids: CASSFGLAGHTDTQYF.